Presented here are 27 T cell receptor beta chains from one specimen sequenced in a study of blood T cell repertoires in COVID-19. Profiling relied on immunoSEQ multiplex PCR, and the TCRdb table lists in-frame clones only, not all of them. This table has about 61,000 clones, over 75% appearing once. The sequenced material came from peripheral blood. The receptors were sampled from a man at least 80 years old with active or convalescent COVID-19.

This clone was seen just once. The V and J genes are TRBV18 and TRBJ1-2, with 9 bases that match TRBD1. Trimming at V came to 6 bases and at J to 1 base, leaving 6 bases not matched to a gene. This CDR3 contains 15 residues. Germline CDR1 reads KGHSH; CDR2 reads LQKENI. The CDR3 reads CASSPGQGLNYGYTF. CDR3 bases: TGTGCCAGCTCGCCGGGACAGGGACTTAACTATGGCTACACCTTC.

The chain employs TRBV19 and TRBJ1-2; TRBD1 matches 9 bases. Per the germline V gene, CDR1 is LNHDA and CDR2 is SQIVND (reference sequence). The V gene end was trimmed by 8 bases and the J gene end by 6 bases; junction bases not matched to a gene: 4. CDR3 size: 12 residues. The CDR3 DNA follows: TGTGCCAGTTGGGGACAGGGAGATGGCTACACCTTC. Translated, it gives CASWGQGDGYTF. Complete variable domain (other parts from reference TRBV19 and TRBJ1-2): DGGITQSPKYLFRKEGQNVTLSCEQNLNHDAMYWYRQDPGQGLRLIYYSQIVNDFQKGDIAEGYSVSREKKESFPLTVTSAQKNPTAFYLCASWGQGDGYTFGSGTRLTVV.

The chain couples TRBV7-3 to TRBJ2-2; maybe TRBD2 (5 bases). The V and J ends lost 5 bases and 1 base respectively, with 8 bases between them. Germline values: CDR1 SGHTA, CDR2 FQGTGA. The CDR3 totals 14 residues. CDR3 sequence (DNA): TGTGCCAGCAGCCCCGGACTGAACACCGGGGAGCTGTTTTTT. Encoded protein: CASSPGLNTGELFF.

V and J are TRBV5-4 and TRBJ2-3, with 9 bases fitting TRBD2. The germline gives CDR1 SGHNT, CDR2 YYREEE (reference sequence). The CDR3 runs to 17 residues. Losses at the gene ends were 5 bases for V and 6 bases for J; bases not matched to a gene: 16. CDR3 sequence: CASSRTGSGGPTDTQYF. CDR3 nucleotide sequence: TGTGCCAGCAGTCGAACTGGAAGCGGGGGGCCCACGGATACGCAGTATTTT.

The DNA for the CDR3 is TGTGCCAGCAGCCGCCGTGGAGACACTGAAGCTTTCTTT. It yields the protein CASSRRGDTEAFF. This chain joins TRBV5-6 and TRBJ1-1; D remains unclear. Trimming removed 4 bases from V and 3 bases from J, with 10 bases in between. CDR1 and CDR2 from the germline V gene are SGHDT and YYEEEE. The CDR3 sequence is 13 residues long. The entire variable domain, with the rest obtained from reference TRBV5-6 and TRBJ1-1, is as follows: DAGVTQSPTHLIKTRGQQVTLRCSPKSGHDTVSWYQQALGQGPQFIFQYYEEEERQRGNFPDRFSGHQFPNYSSELNVNALLLGDSALYLCASSRRGDTEAFFGQGTRLTVV.

CDR3 amino acids: CASSLQQGPYEQYF. As DNA, the CDR3 is TGTGCCAGCAGCTTGCAACAGGGCCCCTACGAGCAGTACTTC. The J gene is TRBJ2-7, the V gene TRBV7-3; TRBD1 might be the D (6 bases). The CDR3 spans 14 residues. V was clipped by 3 bases and J by 2 bases, with 11 bases between them. Germline V CDR1 and CDR2: SGHTA, FQGTGA.

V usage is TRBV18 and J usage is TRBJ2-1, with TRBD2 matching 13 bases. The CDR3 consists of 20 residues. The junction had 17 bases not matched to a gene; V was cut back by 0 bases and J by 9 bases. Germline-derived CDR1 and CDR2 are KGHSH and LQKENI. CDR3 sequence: CASSPPLLAGGPSRASEQFF. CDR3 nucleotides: TGTGCCAGCTCACCACCGCTACTAGCGGGAGGGCCGAGTCGAGCAAGTGAGCAGTTCTTC.

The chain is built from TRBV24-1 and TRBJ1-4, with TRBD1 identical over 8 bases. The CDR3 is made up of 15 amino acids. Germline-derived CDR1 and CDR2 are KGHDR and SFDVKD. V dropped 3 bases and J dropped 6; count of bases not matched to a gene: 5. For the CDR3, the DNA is TGTGCCACCAGTGATCCTGGACAGGGTGATGAAAAACTGTTTTTT. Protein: CATSDPGQGDEKLFF.

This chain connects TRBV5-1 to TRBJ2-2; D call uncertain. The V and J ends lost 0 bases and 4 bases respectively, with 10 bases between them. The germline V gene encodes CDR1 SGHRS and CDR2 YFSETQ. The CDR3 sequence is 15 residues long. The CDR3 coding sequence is TGCGCCAGCAGCTTGGACGGAGATCCCACCGGGGAGCTGTTTTTT. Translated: CASSLDGDPTGELFF.

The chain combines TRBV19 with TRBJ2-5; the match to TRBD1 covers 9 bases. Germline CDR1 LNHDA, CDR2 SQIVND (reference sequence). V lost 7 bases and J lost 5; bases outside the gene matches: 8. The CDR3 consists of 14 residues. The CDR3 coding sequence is TGTGCCAGTACCCCGGGACAGGGAGGGGAGACCCAGTACTTC. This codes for CASTPGQGGETQYF.

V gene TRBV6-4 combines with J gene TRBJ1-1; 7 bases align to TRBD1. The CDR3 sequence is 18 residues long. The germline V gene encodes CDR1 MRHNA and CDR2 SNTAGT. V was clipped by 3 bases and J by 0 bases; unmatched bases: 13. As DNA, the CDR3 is TGTGCCAGCAGTGAATGGTTTTGGGACAGACTCATGAACACTGAAGCTTTCTTT. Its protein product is CASSEWFWDRLMNTEAFF.

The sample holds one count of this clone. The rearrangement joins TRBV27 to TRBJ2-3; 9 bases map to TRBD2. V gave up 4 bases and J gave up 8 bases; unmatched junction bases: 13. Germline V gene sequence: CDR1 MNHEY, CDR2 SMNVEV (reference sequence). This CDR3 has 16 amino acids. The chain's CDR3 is CASSSSSGTAVSTQYF. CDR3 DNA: TGTGCCAGCAGTTCATCTAGCGGGACGGCCGTGAGTACGCAGTATTTT.

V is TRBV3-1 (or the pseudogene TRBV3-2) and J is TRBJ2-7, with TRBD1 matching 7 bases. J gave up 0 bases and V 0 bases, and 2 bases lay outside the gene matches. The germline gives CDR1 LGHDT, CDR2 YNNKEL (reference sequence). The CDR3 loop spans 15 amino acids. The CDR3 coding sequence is TGTGCCAGCAGCCAAGACAGGGGGAACTCCTACGAGCAGTACTTC. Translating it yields CASSQDRGNSYEQYF.

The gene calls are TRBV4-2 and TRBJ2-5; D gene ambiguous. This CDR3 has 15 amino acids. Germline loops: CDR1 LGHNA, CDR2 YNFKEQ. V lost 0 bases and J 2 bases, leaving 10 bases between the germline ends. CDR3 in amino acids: CASSQEFTKQETQYF. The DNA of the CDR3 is TGTGCCAGCAGCCAAGAATTCACAAAGCAAGAGACCCAGTACTTC.

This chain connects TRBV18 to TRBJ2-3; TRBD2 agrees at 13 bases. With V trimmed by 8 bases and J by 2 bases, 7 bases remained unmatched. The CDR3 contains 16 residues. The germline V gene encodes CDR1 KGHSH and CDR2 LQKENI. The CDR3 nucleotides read TGTGCCAGCCGGACTAGCGGGAGCGCCTACACAGATACGCAGTATTTT. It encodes CASRTSGSAYTDTQYF.

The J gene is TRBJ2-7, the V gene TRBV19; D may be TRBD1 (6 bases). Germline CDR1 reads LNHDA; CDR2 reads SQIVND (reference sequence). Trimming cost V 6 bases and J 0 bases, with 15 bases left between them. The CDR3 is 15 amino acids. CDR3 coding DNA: TGTGCCAGTAGAGAACAGGAAGGGGGCTCCTACGAGCAGTACTTC. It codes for CASREQEGGSYEQYF.

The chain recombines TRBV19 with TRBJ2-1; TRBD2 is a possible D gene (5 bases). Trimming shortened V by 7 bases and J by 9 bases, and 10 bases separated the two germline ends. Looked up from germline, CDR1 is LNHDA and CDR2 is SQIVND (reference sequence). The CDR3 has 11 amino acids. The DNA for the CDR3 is TGTGCCAGTAAATCCGGAGGTGAGCAGTTCTTC. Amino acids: CASKSGGEQFF.

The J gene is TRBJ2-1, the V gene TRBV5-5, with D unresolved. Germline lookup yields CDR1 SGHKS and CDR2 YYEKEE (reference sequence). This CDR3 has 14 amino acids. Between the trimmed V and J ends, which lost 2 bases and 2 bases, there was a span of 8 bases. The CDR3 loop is CASSFLQTYNEQFF. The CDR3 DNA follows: TGTGCCAGCAGCTTCTTGCAGACCTACAATGAGCAGTTCTTC.

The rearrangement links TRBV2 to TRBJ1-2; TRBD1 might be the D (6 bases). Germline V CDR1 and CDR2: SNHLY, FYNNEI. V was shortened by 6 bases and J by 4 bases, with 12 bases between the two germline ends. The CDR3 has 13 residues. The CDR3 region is CASSSQGSYGYTF. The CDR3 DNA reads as TGTGCCAGCAGCTCACAGGGCAGCTATGGCTACACCTTC.

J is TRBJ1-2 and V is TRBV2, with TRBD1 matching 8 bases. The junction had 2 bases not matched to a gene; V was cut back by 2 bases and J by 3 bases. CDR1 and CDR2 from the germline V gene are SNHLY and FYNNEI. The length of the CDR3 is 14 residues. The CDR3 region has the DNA TGTGCCAGCAGTGAACAGGGGGCAGACTATGGCTACACCTTC. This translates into CASSEQGADYGYTF.

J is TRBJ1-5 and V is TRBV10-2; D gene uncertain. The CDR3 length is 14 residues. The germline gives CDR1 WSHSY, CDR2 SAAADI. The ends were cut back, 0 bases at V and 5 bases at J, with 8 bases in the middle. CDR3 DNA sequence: TGCGCCAGCAGTGAGTCGAGAGGGCATCAGCCCCAGCATTTT. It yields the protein CASSESRGHQPQHF.

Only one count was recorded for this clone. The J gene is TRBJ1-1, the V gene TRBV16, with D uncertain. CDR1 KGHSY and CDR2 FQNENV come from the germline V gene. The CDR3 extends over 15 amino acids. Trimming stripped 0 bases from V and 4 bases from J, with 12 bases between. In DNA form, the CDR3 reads TGTGCCAGCAGCCAATCTTATCGGGGTAGCACTGAAGCTTTCTTT. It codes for CASSQSYRGSTEAFF.

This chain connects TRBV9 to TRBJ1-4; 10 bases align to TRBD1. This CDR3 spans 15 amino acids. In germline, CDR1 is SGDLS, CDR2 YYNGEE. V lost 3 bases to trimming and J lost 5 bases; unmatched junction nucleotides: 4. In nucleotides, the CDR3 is TGTGCCAGCAGCGACGGGACAGGGGCGAATGAAAAACTGTTTTTT. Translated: CASSDGTGANEKLFF.

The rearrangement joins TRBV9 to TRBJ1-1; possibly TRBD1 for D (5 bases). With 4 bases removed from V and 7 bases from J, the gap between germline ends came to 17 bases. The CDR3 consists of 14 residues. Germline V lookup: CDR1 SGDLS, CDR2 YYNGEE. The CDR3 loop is CASSLSWGVSEAFF. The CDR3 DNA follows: TGTGCCAGCAGCCTCTCCTGGGGGGTAAGTGAAGCTTTCTTT.

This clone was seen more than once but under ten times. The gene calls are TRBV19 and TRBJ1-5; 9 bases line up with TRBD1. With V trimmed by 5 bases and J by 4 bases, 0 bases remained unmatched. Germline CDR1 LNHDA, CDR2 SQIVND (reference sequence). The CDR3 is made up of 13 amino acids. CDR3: CASSGTGNQPQHF. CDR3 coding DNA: TGTGCCAGTAGTGGGACAGGGAATCAGCCCCAGCATTTT.

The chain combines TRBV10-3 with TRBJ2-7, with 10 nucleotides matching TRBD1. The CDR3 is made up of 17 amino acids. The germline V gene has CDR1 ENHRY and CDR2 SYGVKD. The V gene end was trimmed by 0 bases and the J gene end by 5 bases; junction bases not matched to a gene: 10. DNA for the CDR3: TGTGCCATCAGTGAGTCTCTTTACGACAGGGGGCTTGACGAGCAGTACTTC. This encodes CAISESLYDRGLDEQYF.

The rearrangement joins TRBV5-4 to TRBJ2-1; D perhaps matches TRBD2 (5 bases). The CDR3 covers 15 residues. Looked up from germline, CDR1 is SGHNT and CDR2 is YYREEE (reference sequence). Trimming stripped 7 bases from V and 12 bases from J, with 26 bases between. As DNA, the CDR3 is TGTGCCAGCGTGGACCCCGGTTCCGAGCGGTTTAGGCAGTTCTTC. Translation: CASVDPGSERFRQFF.